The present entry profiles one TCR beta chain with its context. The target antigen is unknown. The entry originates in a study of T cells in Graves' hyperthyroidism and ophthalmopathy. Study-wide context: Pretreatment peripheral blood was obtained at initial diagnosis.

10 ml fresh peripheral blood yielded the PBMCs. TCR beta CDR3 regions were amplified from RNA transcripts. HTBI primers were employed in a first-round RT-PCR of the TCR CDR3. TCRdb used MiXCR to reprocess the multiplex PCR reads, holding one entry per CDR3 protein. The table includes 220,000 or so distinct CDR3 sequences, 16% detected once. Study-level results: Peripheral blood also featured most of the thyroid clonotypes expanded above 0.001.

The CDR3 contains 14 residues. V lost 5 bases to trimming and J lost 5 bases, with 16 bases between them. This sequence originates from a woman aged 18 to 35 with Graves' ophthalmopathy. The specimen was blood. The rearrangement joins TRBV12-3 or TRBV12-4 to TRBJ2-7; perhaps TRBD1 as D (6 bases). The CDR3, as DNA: TGTGCCAGCAGTGCCCCCGGACAGAAAGACGAGCAGTACTTC. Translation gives CASSAPGQKDEQYF.